These T cell receptor beta chains were read from a single sample in a study of blood T cell repertoires in COVID-19. Clones were sequenced by immunoSEQ multiplex PCR, and TCRdb holds only the in-frame ones, with some missing. The sample contains fewer than 300,000 clones, about 82% of which appear only once. Input material: peripheral blood. These receptors were taken from a man aged 50-60 years with active or convalescent COVID-19. Both conserved end residues are part of each CDR3.

TRBV5-1	TRBJ2-1	CASSLAVTSGSYNEQFF
TRBV19	TRBJ1-1	CASSSYQTALNTEAFF
TRBV18	TRBJ2-2	CASLNNRATGELFF
TRBV5-1	TRBJ1-1	CASSLGTVGSMNTEAFF
TRBV30	TRBJ2-1	CAWAGGTAYNEQFF
TRBV30	TRBJ1-2	CACSRDRPSGYTF
TRBV5-1	TRBJ2-5	CASSPGTGRETQYF
TRBV5-1	TRBJ2-7	CASSLSPLGTGAYEQYF
TRBV7-9	TRBJ1-1	CASSLTGAEAFF
TRBV18	TRBJ1-1	CASLGALNTEAFF
TRBV5-1	TRBJ1-1	CASSGGQGQAFF
TRBV4-3	TRBJ1-1	CASSQGSGTGRGAFF
TRBV2	TRBJ1-4	CASSGTGPGGEKLFF
TRBV19	TRBJ2-1	CASSIVAGELSEQFF
TRBV7-9	TRBJ2-7	CASSLGQGTSGSEQYF
TRBV19	TRBJ1-2	CASSIGGQPYGYTF
TRBV27	TRBJ1-6	CASSSNPSGQGNSPLHF
TRBV7-3	TRBJ2-3	CASSLDRGASTDTQYF
TRBV5-1	TRBJ2-3	CASSLEGGRDGTDTQYF
TRBV27	TRBJ1-1	CASSPGFMNTEAFF
TRBV9	TRBJ2-3	CASSVGDIPTLGTDTQYF
TRBV9	TRBJ1-3	CASSVNSGLLGNTIYF
TRBV7-9	TRBJ2-1	CASSLPNSLNEQFF
TRBV30	TRBJ1-1	CAWSDALTGDNTEAFF
TRBV30	TRBJ2-3	CAWSVDPRGGQYF
TRBV6-6	TRBJ2-2	CASSYGGEMFF
TRBV19	TRBJ2-2	CASSTQAGVTGELFF
TRBV3-1/TRBV3-2	TRBJ2-1	CASSQEGGYGFYNEQFF
TRBV10-1	TRBJ1-2	CASSESANYGYTF
TRBV9	TRBJ1-1	CASSSGTGKGNTEAFF
TRBV6-6	TRBJ1-2	CASSYEGQGNGYTF
TRBV19	TRBJ2-1	CASSTLAGDNSYNEQFF
TRBV5-1	TRBJ1-1	CASSGSTNTEAFF